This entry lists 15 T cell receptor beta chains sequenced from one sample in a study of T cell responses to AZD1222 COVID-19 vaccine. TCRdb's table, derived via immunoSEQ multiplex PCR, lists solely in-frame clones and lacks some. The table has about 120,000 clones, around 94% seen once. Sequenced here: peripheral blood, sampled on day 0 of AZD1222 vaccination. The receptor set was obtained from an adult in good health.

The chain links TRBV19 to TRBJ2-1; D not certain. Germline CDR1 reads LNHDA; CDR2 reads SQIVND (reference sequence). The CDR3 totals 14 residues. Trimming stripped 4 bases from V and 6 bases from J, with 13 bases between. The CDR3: CASSRPARSNEQFF. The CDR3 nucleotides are TGTGCCAGTAGTAGACCCGCTAGGTCCAATGAGCAGTTCTTC. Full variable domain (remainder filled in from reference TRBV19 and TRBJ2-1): DGGITQSPKYLFRKEGQNVTLSCEQNLNHDAMYWYRQDPGQGLRLIYYSQIVNDFQKGDIAEGYSVSREKKESFPLTVTSAQKNPTAFYLCASSRPARSNEQFFGPGTRLTVL.

The CDR3 coding sequence is TGCGCCAGCAGCTTGGAACCGGGACCCACTAATGAAAAACTGTTTTTT. As protein: CASSLEPGPTNEKLFF. The rearrangement joins TRBV5-1 to TRBJ1-4; tentatively, D is TRBD1 (5 bases). The germline V gene has CDR1 SGHRS and CDR2 YFSETQ. V shed 0 bases and J shed 2 bases, with 11 bases lying between them. This CDR3 has 16 residues.

The DNA of the CDR3 is TGTGCCAGCAGTCTCGGACAGGGTACTTCACCCCTCCACTTT. Its protein product is CASSLGQGTSPLHF. V and J are TRBV9 and TRBJ1-6; 8 nucleotides match TRBD1. The CDR3 contains 14 residues. Germline V gene sequence: CDR1 SGDLS, CDR2 YYNGEE. Trimming cost V 5 bases and J 9 bases; bases outside gene matches: 7.

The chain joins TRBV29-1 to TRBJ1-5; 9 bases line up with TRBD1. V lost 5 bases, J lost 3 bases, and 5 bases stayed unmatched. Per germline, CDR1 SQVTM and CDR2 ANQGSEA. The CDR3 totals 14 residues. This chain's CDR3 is CSVQTGGNNQPQHF. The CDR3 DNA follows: TGCAGCGTTCAGACAGGGGGGAACAATCAGCCCCAGCATTTT. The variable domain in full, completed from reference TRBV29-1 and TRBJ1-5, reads SAVISQKPSRDICQRGTSLTIQCQVDSQVTMMFWYRQQPGQSLTLIATANQGSEATYESGFVIDKFPISRPNLTFSTLTVSNMSPEDSSIYLCSVQTGGNNQPQHFGDGTRLSIL.

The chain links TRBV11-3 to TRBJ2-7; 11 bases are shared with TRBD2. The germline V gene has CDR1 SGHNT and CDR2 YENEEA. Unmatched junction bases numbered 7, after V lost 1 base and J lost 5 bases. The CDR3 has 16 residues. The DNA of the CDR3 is TGTGCCAGCAGCTTAGGACCGACTAGCGGGATAAACGAGCAGTACTTC. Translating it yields CASSLGPTSGINEQYF.

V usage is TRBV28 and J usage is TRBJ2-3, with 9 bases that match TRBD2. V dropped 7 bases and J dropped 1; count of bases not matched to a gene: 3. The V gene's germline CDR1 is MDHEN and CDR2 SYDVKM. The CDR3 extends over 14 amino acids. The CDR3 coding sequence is TGTGCCAGCATTAGCGGGAGTCGCACAGATACGCAGTATTTT. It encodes CASISGSRTDTQYF.

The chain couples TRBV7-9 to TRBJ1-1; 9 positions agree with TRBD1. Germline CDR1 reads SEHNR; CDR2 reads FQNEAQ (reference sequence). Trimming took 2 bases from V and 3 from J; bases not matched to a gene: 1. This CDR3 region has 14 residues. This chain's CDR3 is CASSLRTGDTEAFF. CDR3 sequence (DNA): TGTGCCAGCAGCTTAAGGACAGGGGACACTGAAGCTTTCTTT.

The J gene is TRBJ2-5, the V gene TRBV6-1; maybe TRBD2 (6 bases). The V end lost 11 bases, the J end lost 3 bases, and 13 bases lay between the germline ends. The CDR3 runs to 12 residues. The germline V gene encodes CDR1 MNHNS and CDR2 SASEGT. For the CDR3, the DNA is TGTGCCGGAGGGTGGGGGGAAGAGACCCAGTACTTC. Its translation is CAGGWGEETQYF.

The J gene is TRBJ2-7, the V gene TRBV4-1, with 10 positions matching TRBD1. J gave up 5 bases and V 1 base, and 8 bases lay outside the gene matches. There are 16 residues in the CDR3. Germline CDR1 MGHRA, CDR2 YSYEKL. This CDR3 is CASSQGKGTGVDEQYF. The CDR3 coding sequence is TGCGCCAGCAGCCAAGGGAAGGGGACAGGGGTAGACGAGCAGTACTTC.

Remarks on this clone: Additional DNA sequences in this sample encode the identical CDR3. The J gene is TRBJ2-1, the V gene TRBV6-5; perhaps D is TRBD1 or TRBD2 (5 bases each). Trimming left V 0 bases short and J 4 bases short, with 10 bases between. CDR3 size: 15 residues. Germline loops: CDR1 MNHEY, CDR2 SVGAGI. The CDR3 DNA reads TGTGCCAGCAGTTACTCGGGGGAAGGTTACAATGAGCAGTTCTTC. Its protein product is CASSYSGEGYNEQFF.

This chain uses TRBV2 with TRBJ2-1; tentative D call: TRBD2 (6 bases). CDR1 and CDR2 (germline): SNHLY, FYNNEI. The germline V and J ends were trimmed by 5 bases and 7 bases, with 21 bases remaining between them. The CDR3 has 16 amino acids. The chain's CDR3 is CASSMTRAGLKNEQFF. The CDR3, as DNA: TGTGCCAGCAGTATGACTCGAGCGGGCCTAAAGAATGAGCAGTTCTTC. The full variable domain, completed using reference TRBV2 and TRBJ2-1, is EPEVTQTPSHQVTQMGQEVILRCVPISNHLYFYWYRQILGQKVEFLVSFYNNEISEKSEIFDDQFSVERPDGSNFTLKIRSTKLEDSAMYFCASSMTRAGLKNEQFFGPGTRLTVL.

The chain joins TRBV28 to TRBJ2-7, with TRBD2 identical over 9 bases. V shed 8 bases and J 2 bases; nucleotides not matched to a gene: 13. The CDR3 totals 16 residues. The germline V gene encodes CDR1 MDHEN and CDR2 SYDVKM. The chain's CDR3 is CASAFVYLAGTYEQYF. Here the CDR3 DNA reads TGTGCCAGCGCTTTCGTCTATCTAGCGGGGACCTACGAGCAGTACTTC.

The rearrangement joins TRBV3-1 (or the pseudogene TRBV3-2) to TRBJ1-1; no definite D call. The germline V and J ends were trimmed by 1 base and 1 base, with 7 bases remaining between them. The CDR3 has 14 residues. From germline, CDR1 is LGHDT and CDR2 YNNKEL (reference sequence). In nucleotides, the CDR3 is TGTGCCAGCAGCCAAGTCCCGGGGAACACTGAAGCTTTCTTT. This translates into CASSQVPGNTEAFF.

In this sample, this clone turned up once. The CDR3 region has the DNA TGTGCCAGCAGCCAGTCTTACTGGGACCTCAATCAGCCCCAGCATTTT. This sequence encodes CASSQSYWDLNQPQHF. This chain joins TRBV3-1 (or the pseudogene TRBV3-2) and TRBJ1-5; a possible D gene is TRBD1 (5 bases). Germline CDR1 and CDR2: LGHDT and YNNKEL (reference sequence). V gave up 3 bases and J gave up 3 bases, with 15 bases separating them. The length of the CDR3 is 16 residues.

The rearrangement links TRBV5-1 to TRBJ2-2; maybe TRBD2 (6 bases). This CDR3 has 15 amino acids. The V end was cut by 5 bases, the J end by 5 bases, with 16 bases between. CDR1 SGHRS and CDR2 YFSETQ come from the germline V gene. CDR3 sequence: CASSRPGGMTGELFF. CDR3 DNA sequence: TGCGCCAGCAGTCGTCCTGGCGGGATGACCGGGGAGCTGTTTTTT.